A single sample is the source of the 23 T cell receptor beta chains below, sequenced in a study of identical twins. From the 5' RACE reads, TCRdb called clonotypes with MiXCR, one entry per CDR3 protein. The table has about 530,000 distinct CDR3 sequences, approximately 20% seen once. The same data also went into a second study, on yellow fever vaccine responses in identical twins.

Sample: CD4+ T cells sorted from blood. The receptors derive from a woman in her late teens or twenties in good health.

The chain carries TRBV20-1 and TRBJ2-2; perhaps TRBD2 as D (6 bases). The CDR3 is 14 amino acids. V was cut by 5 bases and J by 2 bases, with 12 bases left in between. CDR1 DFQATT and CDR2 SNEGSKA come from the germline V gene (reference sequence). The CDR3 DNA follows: TGCAGTGCTGTCGGGGGTCCCAACACCGGGGAGCTGTTTTTT. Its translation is CSAVGGPNTGELFF.

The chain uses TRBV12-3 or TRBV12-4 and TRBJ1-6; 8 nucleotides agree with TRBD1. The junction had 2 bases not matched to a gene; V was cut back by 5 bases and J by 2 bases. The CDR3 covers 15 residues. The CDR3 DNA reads TGTGCCAGCAGTAGGACAGGGACCTATAATTCACCCCTCCACTTT. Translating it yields CASSRTGTYNSPLHF.

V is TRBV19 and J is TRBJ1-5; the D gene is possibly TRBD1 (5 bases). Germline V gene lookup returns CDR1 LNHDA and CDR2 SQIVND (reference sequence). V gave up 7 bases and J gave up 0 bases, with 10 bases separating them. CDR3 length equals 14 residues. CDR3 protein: CASTWGSSNQPQHF. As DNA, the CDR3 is TGTGCCAGTACTTGGGGCAGTAGCAATCAGCCCCAGCATTTT.

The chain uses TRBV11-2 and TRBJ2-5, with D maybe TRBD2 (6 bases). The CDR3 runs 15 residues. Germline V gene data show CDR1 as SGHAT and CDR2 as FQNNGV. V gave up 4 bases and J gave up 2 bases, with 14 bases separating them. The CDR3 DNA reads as TGTGCCAGCAGCTGGGTCTTAGGACTACAAGAGACCCAGTACTTC. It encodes CASSWVLGLQETQYF. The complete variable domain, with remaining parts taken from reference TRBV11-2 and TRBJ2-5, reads EAGVAQSPRYKIIEKRQSVAFWCNPISGHATLYWYQQILGQGPKLLIQFQNNGVVDDSQLPKDRFSAERLKGVDSTLKIQPAKLEDSAVYLCASSWVLGLQETQYFGPGTRLLVL.

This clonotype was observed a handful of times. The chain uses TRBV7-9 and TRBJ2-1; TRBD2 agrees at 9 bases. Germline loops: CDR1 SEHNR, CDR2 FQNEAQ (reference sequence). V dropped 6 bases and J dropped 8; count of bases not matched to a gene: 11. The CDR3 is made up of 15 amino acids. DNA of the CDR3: TGTGCCAGCAGAGGGAGACTAGCGGAAGCGTATGAGCAGTTCTTC. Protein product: CASRGRLAEAYEQFF.

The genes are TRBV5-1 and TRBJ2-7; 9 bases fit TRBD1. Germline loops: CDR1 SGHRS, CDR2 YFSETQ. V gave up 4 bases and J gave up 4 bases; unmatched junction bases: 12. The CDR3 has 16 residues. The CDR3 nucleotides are TGCGCCAGCAGCCACCTCCCGGGACAGGGTCCTTACGAGCAGTACGTC. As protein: CASSHLPGQGPYEQYV.

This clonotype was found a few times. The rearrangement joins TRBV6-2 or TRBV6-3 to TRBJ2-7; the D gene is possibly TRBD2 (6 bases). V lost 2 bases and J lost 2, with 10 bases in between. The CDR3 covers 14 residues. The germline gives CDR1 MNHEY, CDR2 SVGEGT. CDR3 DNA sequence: TGTGCCAGCAGTTACCTTGGCGGGGCCTACGAGCAGTACGTC. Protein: CASSYLGGAYEQYV.

This chain's CDR3 is CASRRQGVNTEAFF. For the CDR3, the DNA is TGTGCCAGCAGAAGACAGGGTGTGAACACTGAAGCTTTCTTT. V is TRBV3-1 and J is TRBJ1-1, with 7 bases matching TRBD1. Unmatched junction bases numbered 4, after V lost 6 bases and J lost 0 bases. The germline gives CDR1 LGHDT, CDR2 YNNKEL (reference sequence). The CDR3 has 14 residues.

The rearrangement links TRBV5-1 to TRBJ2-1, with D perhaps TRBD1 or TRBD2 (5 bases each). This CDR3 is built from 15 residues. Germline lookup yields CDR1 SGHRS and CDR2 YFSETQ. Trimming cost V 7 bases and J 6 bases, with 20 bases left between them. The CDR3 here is CASRSTRVGGNEQFF. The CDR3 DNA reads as TGCGCCAGCCGTTCTACGAGGGTTGGGGGCAATGAGCAGTTCTTC.

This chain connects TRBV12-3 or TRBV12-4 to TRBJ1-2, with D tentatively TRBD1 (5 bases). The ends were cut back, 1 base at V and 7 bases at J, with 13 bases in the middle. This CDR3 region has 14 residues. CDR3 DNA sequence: TGTGCCAGCAGTTTAGAGGCGGGGCGGGGTGGCTACACCTTC. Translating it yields CASSLEAGRGGYTF.

The CDR3: CASRTGQGRGYEQYF. CDR3 DNA sequence: TGTGCCAGCAGGACCGGACAGGGCCGGGGGTACGAGCAGTACTTC. This chain joins TRBV27 and TRBJ2-7; 8 bases fit TRBD1. J lost 4 bases, V lost 6 bases, and 11 bases had no gene match. The CDR3 runs to 15 residues. Germline lookup yields CDR1 MNHEY and CDR2 SMNVEV (reference sequence).

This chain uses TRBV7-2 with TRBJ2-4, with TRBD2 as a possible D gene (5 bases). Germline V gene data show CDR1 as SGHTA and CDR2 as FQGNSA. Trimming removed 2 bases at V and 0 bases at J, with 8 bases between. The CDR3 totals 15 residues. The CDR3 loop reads CASSLRGLAKNIQYF. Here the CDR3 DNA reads TGTGCCAGCAGCTTACGGGGTCTAGCCAAAAACATTCAGTACTTC.

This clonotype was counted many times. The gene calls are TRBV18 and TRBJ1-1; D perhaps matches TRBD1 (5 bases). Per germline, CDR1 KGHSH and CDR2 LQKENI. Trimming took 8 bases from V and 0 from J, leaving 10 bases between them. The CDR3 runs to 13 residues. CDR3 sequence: CASSPRVNTEAFF. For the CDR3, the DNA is TGTGCCAGCAGCCCCAGGGTGAACACTGAAGCTTTCTTT.

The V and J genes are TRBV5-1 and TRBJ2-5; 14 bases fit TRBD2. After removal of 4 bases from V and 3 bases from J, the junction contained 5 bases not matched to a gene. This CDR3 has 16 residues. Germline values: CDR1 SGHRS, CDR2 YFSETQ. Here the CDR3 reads CASSPRTSGGKETQYF. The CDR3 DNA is TGCGCCAGCAGCCCTCGGACTAGCGGGGGGAAAGAGACCCAGTACTTC.

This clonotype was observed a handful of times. CDR3: CASSIGTGTDTQYF. In DNA, the CDR3 is TGTGCCAGTAGTATAGGGACAGGGACGGATACGCAGTATTTT. This chain links TRBV19 with TRBJ2-3; 8 bases fit TRBD1. Trimming at V came to 1 base and at J to 6 bases, leaving 3 bases not matched to a gene. Germline CDR1 reads LNHDA; CDR2 reads SQIVND (reference sequence). The CDR3 sequence is 14 residues long.

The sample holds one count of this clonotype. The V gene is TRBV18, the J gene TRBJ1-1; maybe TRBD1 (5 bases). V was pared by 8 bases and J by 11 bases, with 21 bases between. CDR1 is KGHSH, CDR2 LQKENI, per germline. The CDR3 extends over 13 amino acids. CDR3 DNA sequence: TGTGCCAGCCGACCTACCGGGGTTGAGGGGGCTTTCTTT. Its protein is CASRPTGVEGAFF.

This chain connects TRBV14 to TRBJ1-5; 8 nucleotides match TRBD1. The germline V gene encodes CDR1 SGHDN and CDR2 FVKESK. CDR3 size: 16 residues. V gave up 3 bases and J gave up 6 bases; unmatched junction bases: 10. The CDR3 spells CASSQTGQVGVQPQHF. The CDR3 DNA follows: TGTGCCAGCAGCCAGACGGGACAGGTGGGGGTTCAGCCCCAGCATTTT.

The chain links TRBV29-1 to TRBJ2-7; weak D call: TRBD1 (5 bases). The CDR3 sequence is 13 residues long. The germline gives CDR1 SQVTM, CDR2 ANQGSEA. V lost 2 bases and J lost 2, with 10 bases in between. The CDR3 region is CSVERGGTYEQYF. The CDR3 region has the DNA TGCAGCGTTGAAAGGGGCGGTACCTACGAGCAGTACTTC.

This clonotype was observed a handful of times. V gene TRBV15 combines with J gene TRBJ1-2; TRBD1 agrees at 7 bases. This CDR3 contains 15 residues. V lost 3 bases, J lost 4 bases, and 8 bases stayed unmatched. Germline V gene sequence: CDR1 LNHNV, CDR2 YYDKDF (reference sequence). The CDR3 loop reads CATSRPGQYSYGYTF. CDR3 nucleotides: TGTGCCACCAGCAGGCCGGGACAGTATTCCTATGGCTACACCTTC.

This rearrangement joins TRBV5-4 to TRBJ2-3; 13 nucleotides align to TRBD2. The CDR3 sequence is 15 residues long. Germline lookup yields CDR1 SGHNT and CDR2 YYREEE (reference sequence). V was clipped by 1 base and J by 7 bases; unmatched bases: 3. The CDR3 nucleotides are TGTGCCAGCAGCTTGACTAGCGGGGGGGAGTATACGCAGTATTTT. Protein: CASSLTSGGEYTQYF.

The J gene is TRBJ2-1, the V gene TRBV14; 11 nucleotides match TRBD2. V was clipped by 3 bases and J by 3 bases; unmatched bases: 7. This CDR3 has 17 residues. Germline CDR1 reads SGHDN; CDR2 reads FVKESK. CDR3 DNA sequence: TGTGCCAGCAGCCACCCCGCTCTAGCGGGGGGCTACAATGAGCAGTTCTTC. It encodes CASSHPALAGGYNEQFF.

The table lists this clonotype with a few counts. Here the CDR3 DNA reads TGTGCCAGCAGTCCCCGGGACAGGGGGGCTAGGCAGCCCCAGCATTTT. Translating it yields CASSPRDRGARQPQHF. This chain connects TRBV12-3 or TRBV12-4 to TRBJ1-5; 11 bases match TRBD1. The ends lost 5 bases at V and 7 bases at J; junction bases unmatched: 10. This CDR3 has 16 residues.

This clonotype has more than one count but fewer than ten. CDR3 loop: CASKVRGFLEQYF. The DNA for the CDR3 is TGTGCCAGCAAGGTCAGGGGATTCCTCGAGCAGTACTTC. The rearrangement uses TRBV12-3 or TRBV12-4 and TRBJ2-7; D possibly corresponds to TRBD1 (6 bases). CDR3 length equals 13 residues. V was pared by 7 bases and J by 6 bases, with 16 bases between.